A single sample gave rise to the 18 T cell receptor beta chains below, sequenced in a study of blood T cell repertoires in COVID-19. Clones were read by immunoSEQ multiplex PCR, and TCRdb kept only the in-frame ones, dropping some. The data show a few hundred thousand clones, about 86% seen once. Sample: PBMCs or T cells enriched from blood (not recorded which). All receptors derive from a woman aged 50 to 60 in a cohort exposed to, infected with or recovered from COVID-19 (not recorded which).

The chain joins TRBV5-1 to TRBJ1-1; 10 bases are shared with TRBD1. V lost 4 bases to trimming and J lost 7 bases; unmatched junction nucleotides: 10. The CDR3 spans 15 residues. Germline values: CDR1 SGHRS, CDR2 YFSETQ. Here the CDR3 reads CASSRTTGGSYEAFF. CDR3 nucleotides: TGCGCCAGCAGCCGTACGACAGGGGGCTCTTATGAAGCTTTCTTT.

CDR3 DNA sequence: TGTGCCAGCAGTTCCGGGACAGGGGGTGAGCAGTACTTC. Translated: CASSSGTGGEQYF. The V and J genes are TRBV6-6 and TRBJ2-7, with TRBD1 matching over 11 bases. The J segment lost 7 bases and the V segment lost 4 bases, leaving 3 bases of the junction unmatched. Germline CDR1 MNHNY, CDR2 SVGAGI (reference sequence). This CDR3 comprises 13 residues.

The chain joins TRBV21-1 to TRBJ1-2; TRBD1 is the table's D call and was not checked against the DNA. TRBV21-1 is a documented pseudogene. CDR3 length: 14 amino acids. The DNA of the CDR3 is TGTGCCAGCAGCGCCCAGTGGTTCGACTATGGCTACACCTTC. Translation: CASSAQWFDYGYTF.

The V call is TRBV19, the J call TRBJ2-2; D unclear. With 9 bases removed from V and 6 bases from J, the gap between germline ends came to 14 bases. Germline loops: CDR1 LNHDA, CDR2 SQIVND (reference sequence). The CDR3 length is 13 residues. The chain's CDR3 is CASRVGRAGELFF. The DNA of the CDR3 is TGTGCCAGCCGGGTTGGCCGCGCCGGGGAGCTGTTTTTT.

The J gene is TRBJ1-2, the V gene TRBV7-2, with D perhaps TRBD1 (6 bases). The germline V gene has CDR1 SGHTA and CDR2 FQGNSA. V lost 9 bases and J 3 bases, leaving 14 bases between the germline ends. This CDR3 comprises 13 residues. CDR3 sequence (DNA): TGTGCCAGTACAGGGTTTGGAGACTATGGCTACACCTTC. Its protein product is CASTGFGDYGYTF. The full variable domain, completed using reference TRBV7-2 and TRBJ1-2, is GAGVSQSPSNKVTEKGKDVELRCDPISGHTALYWYRQSLGQGLEFLIYFQGNSAPDKSGLPSDRFSAERTGGSVSTLTIQRTQQEDSAVYLCASTGFGDYGYTFGSGTRLTVV.

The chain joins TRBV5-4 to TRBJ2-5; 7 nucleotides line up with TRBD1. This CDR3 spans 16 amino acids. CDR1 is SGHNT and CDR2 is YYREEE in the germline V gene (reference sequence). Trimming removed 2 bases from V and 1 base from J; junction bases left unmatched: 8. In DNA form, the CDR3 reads TGTGCCAGCAGCTTCAGGGAAGGGGGCTTCCAAGAGACCCAGTACTTC. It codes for CASSFREGGFQETQYF.

CDR3 nucleotide sequence: TGTGCCAGCAAACAGGGGAATCAGCCCCAGCATTTT. Its protein product is CASKQGNQPQHF. The chain is built from TRBV19 and TRBJ1-5; 7 bases align to TRBD1. This CDR3 has 12 amino acids. V shed 9 bases and J 4 bases; nucleotides not matched to a gene: 3. Germline V lookup: CDR1 LNHDA, CDR2 SQIVND (reference sequence).

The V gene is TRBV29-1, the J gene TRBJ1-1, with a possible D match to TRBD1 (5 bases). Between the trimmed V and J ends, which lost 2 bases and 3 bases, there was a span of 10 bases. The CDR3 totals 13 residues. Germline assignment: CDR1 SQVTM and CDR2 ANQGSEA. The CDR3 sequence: CSVERGEDTEAFF. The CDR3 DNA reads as TGCAGCGTTGAAAGAGGGGAGGACACTGAAGCTTTCTTT.

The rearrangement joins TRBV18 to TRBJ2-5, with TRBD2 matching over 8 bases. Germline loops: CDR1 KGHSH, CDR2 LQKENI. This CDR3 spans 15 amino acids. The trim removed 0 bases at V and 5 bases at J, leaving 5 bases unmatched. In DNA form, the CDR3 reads TGTGCCAGCTCACCACCGGCGGGGGGCTGGGAGACCCAGTACTTC. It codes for CASSPPAGGWETQYF.

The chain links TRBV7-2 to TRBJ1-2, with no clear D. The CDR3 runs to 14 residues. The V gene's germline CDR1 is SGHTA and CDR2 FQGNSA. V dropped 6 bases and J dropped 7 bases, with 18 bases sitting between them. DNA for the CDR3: TGTGCCAGCAGGCTTGACCTTCAGGTTACTGGCTACACCTTC. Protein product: CASRLDLQVTGYTF.

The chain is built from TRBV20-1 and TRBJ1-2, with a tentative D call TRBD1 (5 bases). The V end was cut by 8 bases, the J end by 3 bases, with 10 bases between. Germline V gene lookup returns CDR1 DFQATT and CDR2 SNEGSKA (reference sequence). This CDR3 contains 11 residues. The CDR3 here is CSLRVYYGYTF. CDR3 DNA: TGCAGTCTCAGGGTCTACTATGGCTACACCTTC.

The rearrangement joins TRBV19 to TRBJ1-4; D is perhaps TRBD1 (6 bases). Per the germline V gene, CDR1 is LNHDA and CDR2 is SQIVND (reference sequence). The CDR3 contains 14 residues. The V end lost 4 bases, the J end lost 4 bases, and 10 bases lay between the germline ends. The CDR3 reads CASSTTGVNEKLFF. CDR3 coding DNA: TGTGCCAGTAGTACGACAGGAGTTAATGAAAAACTGTTTTTT.

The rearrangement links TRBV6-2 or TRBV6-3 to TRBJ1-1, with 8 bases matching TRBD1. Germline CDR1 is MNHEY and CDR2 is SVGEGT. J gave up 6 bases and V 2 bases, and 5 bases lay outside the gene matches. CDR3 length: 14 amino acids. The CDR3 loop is CASSYGAGGPEAFF. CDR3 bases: TGTGCCAGCAGTTACGGGGCAGGGGGCCCTGAAGCTTTCTTT.

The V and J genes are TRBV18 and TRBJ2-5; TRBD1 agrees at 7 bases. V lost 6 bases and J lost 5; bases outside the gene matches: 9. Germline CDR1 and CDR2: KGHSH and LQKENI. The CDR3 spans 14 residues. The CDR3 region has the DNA TGTGCCAGCTCGAGACAGGGTGCTCCCGAGACCCAGTACTTC. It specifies CASSRQGAPETQYF.

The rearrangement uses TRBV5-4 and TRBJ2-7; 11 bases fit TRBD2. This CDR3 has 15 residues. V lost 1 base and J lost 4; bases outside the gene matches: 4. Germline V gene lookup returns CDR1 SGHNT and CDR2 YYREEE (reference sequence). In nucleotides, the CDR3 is TGTGCCAGCAGCTTGACTAGCGGGGGCTGGTACGAGCAGTACTTC. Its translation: CASSLTSGGWYEQYF. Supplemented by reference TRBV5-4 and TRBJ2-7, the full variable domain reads ETGVTQSPTHLIKTRGQQVTLRCSSQSGHNTVSWYQQALGQGPQFIFQYYREEENGRGNFPPRFSGLQFPNYSSELNVNALELDDSALYLCASSLTSGGWYEQYFGPGTRLTVT.

This CDR3 reads CSVVAGGLTDTQYF. CDR3 sequence (DNA): TGCAGCGTGGTAGCGGGGGGACTCACAGATACGCAGTATTTT. The chain recombines TRBV29-1 with TRBJ2-3; 10 bases are shared with TRBD2. The ends lost 6 bases at V and 2 bases at J; junction bases unmatched: 5. The CDR3 is 14 amino acids. The germline V gene has CDR1 SQVTM and CDR2 ANQGSEA.

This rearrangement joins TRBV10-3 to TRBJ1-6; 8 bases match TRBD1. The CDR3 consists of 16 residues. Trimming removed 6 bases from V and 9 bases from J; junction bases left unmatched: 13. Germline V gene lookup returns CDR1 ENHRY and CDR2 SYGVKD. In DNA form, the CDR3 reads TGTGCCATCAGAGATGAAAGGACAGGGAGGAGTTCACCCCTCCACTTT. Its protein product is CAIRDERTGRSSPLHF.

The CDR3 DNA follows: TGCGCCAGCAGCCAAGACTTAACCGACAGCTTTGAAGCTTTCTTT. It specifies CASSQDLTDSFEAFF. The chain is built from TRBV4-3 and TRBJ1-1; tentatively, D is TRBD1 (5 bases). Germline V CDR1 and CDR2: LGHNA, YSLEER. CDR3 length: 15 residues. Deletions cut 0 bases from V and 7 bases from J, with 15 bases between.